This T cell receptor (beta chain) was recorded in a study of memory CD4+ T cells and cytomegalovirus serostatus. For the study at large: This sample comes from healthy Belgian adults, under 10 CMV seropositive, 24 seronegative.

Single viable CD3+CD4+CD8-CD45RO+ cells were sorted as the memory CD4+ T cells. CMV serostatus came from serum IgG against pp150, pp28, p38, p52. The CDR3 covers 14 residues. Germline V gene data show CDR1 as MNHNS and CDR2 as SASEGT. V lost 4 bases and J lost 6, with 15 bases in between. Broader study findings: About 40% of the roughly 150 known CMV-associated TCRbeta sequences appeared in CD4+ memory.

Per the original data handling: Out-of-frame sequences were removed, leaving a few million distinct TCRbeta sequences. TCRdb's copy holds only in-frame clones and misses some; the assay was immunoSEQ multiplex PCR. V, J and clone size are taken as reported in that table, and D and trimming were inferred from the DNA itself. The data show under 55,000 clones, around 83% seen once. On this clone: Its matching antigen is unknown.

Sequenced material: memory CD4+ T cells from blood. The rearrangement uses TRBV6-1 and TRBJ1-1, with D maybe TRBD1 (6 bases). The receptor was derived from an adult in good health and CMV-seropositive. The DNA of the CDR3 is TGTGCCAGCAGTGCAGGGGCGGGGAGCTCTGAAGCTTTCTTT. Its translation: CASSAGAGSSEAFF.